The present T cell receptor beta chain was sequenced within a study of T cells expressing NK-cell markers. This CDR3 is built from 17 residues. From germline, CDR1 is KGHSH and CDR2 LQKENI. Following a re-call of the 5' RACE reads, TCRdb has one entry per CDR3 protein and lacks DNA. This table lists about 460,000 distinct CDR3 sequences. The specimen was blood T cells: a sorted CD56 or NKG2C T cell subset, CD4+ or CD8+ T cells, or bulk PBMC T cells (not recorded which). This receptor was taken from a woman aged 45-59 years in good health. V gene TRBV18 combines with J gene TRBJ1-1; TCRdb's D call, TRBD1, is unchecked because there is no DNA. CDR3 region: CASSQNRPTLMNTEAFF.